What follows is one T cell receptor beta chain and its context. Trimming cost V 2 bases and J 10 bases; bases outside gene matches: 5. This CDR3 region has 15 residues. Looked up from germline, CDR1 is WNHNN and CDR2 is SYGVQD (reference sequence). This specimen comes from a study of blood T cell repertoires in COVID-19. About the study: Material from acute and convalescent COVID-19 was sourced from the United States, Italy and Spain. Sources were T cells, B-cell-depleted T cells, or PBMCs; the material itself was cDNA or gDNA.

In the authors' workflow: Scientists estimated how many nucleated cells there were by amplifying reference gene primers. Data came from immunoSEQ multiplex PCR; TCRdb stores just in-frame clones and leaves some out. From that table come the V and J calls and clone size; the DNA was used to work out D and trimming. In the table there are about 41,000 clones, 80% to 90% of which are singletons. This chain uses TRBV10-1 with TRBJ2-1; 13 bases fit TRBD2. Material for sequencing was peripheral blood. The TCR comes from an elderly woman with active or convalescent COVID-19. The CDR3: CASSEGLAGVSEQFF. DNA for the CDR3: TGCGCCAGCAGTGAGGGACTAGCGGGAGTAAGCGAGCAGTTCTTC.